This T cell receptor beta chain comes out of a study of T-cell reconstitution after alpha-beta-depleted transplantation in children. The germline gives CDR1 SEHNR, CDR2 FQNEAQ (reference sequence). The CDR3 length is 14 residues. V lost 5 bases and J lost 6, with 16 bases in between. Library preparation (for TCRbeta) was performed with unique molecular identifiers. From the PCR reads, TCRdb called clonotypes with MiXCR, one entry per CDR3 protein. The sample consists of about 500,000 distinct CDR3 sequences, approximately 32% of them appearing once. Sequencing used PBMCs from the stem cell graft donor, obtained from the stem cell graft. The clonotype comes from a human donor who donated a stem cell graft to a child with aplastic anemia. This chain joins TRBV7-9 and TRBJ1-2; no firm D call. The CDR3 DNA follows: TGTGCCAGCAGCCCTGAACGAGCGGTGGATGGCTACACCTTC. The encoded protein is CASSPERAVDGYTF.